The subject of this entry is one T cell receptor beta chain. The data derive from a study of blood T cell repertoires in COVID-19. Profiled with immunoSEQ multiplex PCR; TCRdb holds only in-frame clones, not every one. The table records under 200,000 clones, roughly 80% of them present only once. The material sequenced was PBMCs or T cells enriched from blood (not recorded which). This TCR was sampled from a middle-aged woman with acute COVID-19.

The chain's CDR3 is CASSYGLASNTQYF. The CDR3 region has the DNA TGTGCCAGCAGTTATGGACTAGCGTCTAATACGCAGTATTTT. This chain joins TRBV6-5 and TRBJ2-3; 9 nucleotides align to TRBD2. From germline, CDR1 is MNHEY and CDR2 SVGAGI. This CDR3 region has 14 residues. The V and J ends lost 3 bases and 7 bases, in that order; junction bases with no gene match: 5.